This T cell receptor beta chain is from a study of T cell repertoires in cytomegalovirus infection. The overall study: Indications came from public TCR beta signatures; they pointed to CMV infection and to a matching HLA type.

Findings and limits, study-wide: Clonotype analysis showed dominance of the ex vivo response by HLA-C-restricted CMV-specific TCR beta clonotypes. Pooled public TCR beta family frequency picked out CMV carriers with the relevant HLA.

There are 15 residues in the CDR3. The germline V gene has CDR1 SEHNR and CDR2 FQNEAQ (reference sequence). On this clonotype: Antigen unknown. A read error may be the cause here, since a much bigger clone is one base away.

TCRdb itself ran the reads through MiXCR, one entry per CDR3 protein. The sample has approximately 150,000 distinct CDR3 sequences; 5.5% to 8% are singletons. The clonotype comes from a human donor in good health (CMV status not recorded). Some clones in this sample may be carry-over from other donors' samples. What was sequenced was PBMCs. The V and J genes are TRBV7-9 and TRBJ2-1, with 9 bases lining up with TRBD2. CDR3 residues: CDSSASSSGAVEQFF. In DNA form, the CDR3 reads TGTGACAGCAGCGCATCCTCTAGCGGGGCCGTTGAGCAGTTCTTC.